This paragraph covers one T cell receptor (beta chain) sequence. The source of the sample is a study of blood T cells in healthy people across ages. A minimum of 7 million PBMCs was isolated per sample. J lost 0 bases, V lost 3 bases, and 4 bases had no gene match. This CDR3 is 16 amino acids long. Primers used in a second PCR of about 7 to 12 cycles were a sample-barcoded 5' primer and a J-beta primer mix. Each CDR3 protein is one row after TCRdb ran MiXCR on the 5' RACE reads. The table has 660,000 or so distinct CDR3 sequences, roughly 53% seen once; the top ten hold approximately 40%. The sequenced material came from blood. The origin of this receptor is a man aged 60 to 75 in good health. The V and J genes are TRBV12-3 or TRBV12-4 and TRBJ2-3; 9 nucleotides match TRBD1. Here the CDR3 reads CASSLWGTGSTDTQYF. The CDR3 DNA reads TGTGCCAGCAGTTTGTGGGGGACAGGGAGCACAGATACGCAGTATTTT.